A single sample gave rise to the 28 T cell receptor beta chains below, sequenced in a study of identical twins. TCRdb re-derived calls from the 5' RACE reads in MiXCR, one entry per CDR3 protein. The sample has around 960,000 distinct CDR3 sequences, approximately 13% seen once. This sample also appeared in a second study, on yellow fever vaccine responses in identical twins.

The sample was PBMCs. All receptors come from a woman aged 18-29 years in good health.

This clonotype has just a few counts. CDR3 sequence (DNA): TGTGCCAGCAGCCAAGAAGCCCGCGGAGGGCAAGAGACCCAGTACTTC. The encoded protein is CASSQEARGGQETQYF. This chain joins TRBV3-1 and TRBJ2-5; D may be TRBD2 (6 bases). The CDR3 covers 16 residues. V lost 0 bases and J 2 bases, leaving 13 bases between the germline ends. Germline V gene sequence: CDR1 LGHDT, CDR2 YNNKEL (reference sequence).

The sample holds a few counts of this clonotype. This chain joins TRBV3-1 and TRBJ1-1, with TRBD1 as a possible D gene (5 bases). The CDR3 length is 13 residues. Looked up from germline, CDR1 is LGHDT and CDR2 is YNNKEL (reference sequence). The germline V and J ends were trimmed by 3 bases and 4 bases, with 9 bases remaining between them. The CDR3 DNA follows: TGTGCCAGCAGCCAGGGGGGGATCACTGAAGCTTTCTTT. Translated: CASSQGGITEAFF.

This chain joins TRBV11-2 and TRBJ2-4; 14 bases align to TRBD2. J gave up 0 bases and V 5 bases, and 9 bases lay outside the gene matches. Per the germline V gene, CDR1 is SGHAT and CDR2 is FQNNGV. The CDR3 loop spans 19 amino acids. The CDR3 DNA is TGTGCCAGCAGCACCCGGACTAGCGGGAGGTTACTAGCCAAAAACATTCAGTACTTC. Translation gives CASSTRTSGRLLAKNIQYF.

V and J are TRBV7-8 and TRBJ2-3; 8 bases align to TRBD2. Germline loops: CDR1 SGHVS, CDR2 FQNEAQ. V dropped 1 base and J dropped 2; count of bases not matched to a gene: 5. The CDR3 spans 16 residues. This CDR3 reads CASSLGAGGFTDTQYF. In DNA form, the CDR3 reads TGTGCCAGCAGCTTAGGTGCGGGAGGATTCACAGATACGCAGTATTTT.

This clonotype was counted many times. This chain uses TRBV20-1 with TRBJ2-1; TRBD2 matches at 8 bases. Germline lookup yields CDR1 DFQATT and CDR2 SNEGSKA (reference sequence). The length of the CDR3 is 13 residues. V lost 2 bases to trimming and J lost 4 bases; unmatched junction nucleotides: 1. The CDR3 reads CSARLAGYNEQFF. The CDR3 bases are TGCAGTGCTAGACTAGCGGGTTACAATGAGCAGTTCTTC.

The V gene is TRBV5-1, the J gene TRBJ2-7; D gene uncertain. The V gene's germline CDR1 is SGHRS and CDR2 YFSETQ. V was shortened by 2 bases and J by 6 bases, with 12 bases between the two germline ends. This CDR3 has 13 amino acids. CDR3 region: CASSFDSQFEQYF. The CDR3 DNA reads TGCGCCAGCAGCTTTGATAGTCAGTTCGAGCAGTACTTC.

A few counts support this clonotype. This chain connects TRBV25-1 to TRBJ1-2; the match to TRBD1 covers 10 bases. With 1 base clipped from V and 4 bases from J, the junction kept 6 bases outside the gene matches. CDR3 length: 16 residues. The germline CDR1 and CDR2 sequences are MGHDK and SYGVNS. CDR3 sequence (DNA): TGTGCCAGCAGTGAATCCTACTGGACAGGGGGCTATGGCTACACCTTC. This sequence encodes CASSESYWTGGYGYTF.

This clonotype was counted between two and nine times. The chain carries TRBV29-1 and TRBJ2-7, with TRBD1 matching over 8 bases. There are 13 residues in the CDR3. From germline, CDR1 is SQVTM and CDR2 ANQGSEA. V dropped 4 bases and J dropped 3; count of bases not matched to a gene: 5. The CDR3 is CSVAAQGVYEQYF. DNA of the CDR3: TGCAGCGTTGCCGCACAGGGGGTCTACGAGCAGTACTTC.

V usage is TRBV19 and J usage is TRBJ2-1; D is ambiguous. The CDR3 consists of 11 residues. Trimming removed 1 base at V and 9 bases at J, with 4 bases between. From germline, CDR1 is LNHDA and CDR2 SQIVND (reference sequence). The CDR3 region is CASSIASEQFF. In DNA form, the CDR3 reads TGTGCCAGTAGTATAGCAAGTGAGCAGTTCTTC.

Sample share makes this clonotype medium-sized. Written as DNA, the CDR3 is TGTGCCAGCAGTTTCGGCCGGACTAATTCACCCCTCCACTTT. It specifies CASSFGRTNSPLHF. The V and J genes are TRBV12-3 or TRBV12-4 and TRBJ1-6; D uncertain. This CDR3 spans 14 amino acids. Trimming pared 3 bases from V and 6 bases from J, leaving 9 bases between.

V usage is TRBV7-6 and J usage is TRBJ2-1; TRBD1 matches 9 bases. The trim removed 3 bases at V and 9 bases at J, leaving 15 bases unmatched. Germline V gene sequence: CDR1 SGHVS, CDR2 FNYEAQ. The CDR3 covers 17 residues. As DNA, the CDR3 is TGTGCCAGCAGCTTGCCGACAGGGGGGACTACCGAGGGTGAGCAGTTCTTC. Translation: CASSLPTGGTTEGEQFF.

This clonotype was detected only a few times. This sequence joins TRBV4-1 and TRBJ2-7; D gene uncertain. Germline V gene data show CDR1 as MGHRA and CDR2 as YSYEKL. This CDR3 has 14 amino acids. Trimming removed 8 bases from V and 2 bases from J, with 16 bases in between. Written as DNA, the CDR3 is TGCGCCAGCTCTCAGAAGGCAGAGACCTACGAGCAGTACTTC. The encoded protein is CASSQKAETYEQYF.

The rearrangement joins TRBV12-3 or TRBV12-4 to TRBJ2-3; 7 bases align to TRBD1. The V and J ends lost 5 bases and 2 bases, in that order; junction bases with no gene match: 4. The CDR3 is made up of 14 amino acids. The CDR3 bases are TGTGCCAGCAGTACAGGGGCCTACACAGATACGCAGTATTTT. Translated, it gives CASSTGAYTDTQYF.

This clonotype was observed a few times. The V gene is TRBV20-1, the J gene TRBJ2-3; D may be TRBD2 (5 bases). V was trimmed by 3 bases and J by 0 bases, leaving 16 bases between them. CDR3 length equals 16 residues. The germline gives CDR1 DFQATT, CDR2 SNEGSKA (reference sequence). The DNA of the CDR3 is TGCAGTGCTAGCCCCCATTGGAGAGGGAGCACAGATACGCAGTATTTT. It yields the protein CSASPHWRGSTDTQYF.

In this sample, this clonotype turned up a few times. V is TRBV29-1 and J is TRBJ2-2, with 9 nucleotides matching TRBD2. V gave up 3 bases and J gave up 1 base; unmatched junction bases: 6. CDR3 length equals 16 residues. The germline V gene has CDR1 SQVTM and CDR2 ANQGSEA. DNA for the CDR3: TGCAGCGTTGACGGGCTAGCGGGGAAGAACACCGGGGAGCTGTTTTTT. Amino acids: CSVDGLAGKNTGELFF.

The table lists this clonotype with a few counts. The chain uses TRBV24-1 and TRBJ2-3; TRBD2 matches at 8 bases. This CDR3 is built from 17 residues. V shed 3 bases and J 3 bases; nucleotides not matched to a gene: 10. Germline V gene data show CDR1 as KGHDR and CDR2 as SFDVKD. Here the CDR3 DNA reads TGTGCCACCAGTGATCCCCGGGGGGGAGGAGGGACAGATACGCAGTATTTT. Its translation: CATSDPRGGGGTDTQYF.

The V call is TRBV27, the J call TRBJ2-5; tentatively, D is TRBD1 or TRBD2 (5 bases each). The V gene's germline CDR1 is MNHEY and CDR2 SMNVEV (reference sequence). Trimming stripped 6 bases from V and 1 base from J, with 12 bases between. CDR3 length: 14 residues. This chain's CDR3 is CASSRGALQETQYF. The CDR3 nucleotides read TGTGCCAGCAGCCGAGGGGCGCTCCAAGAGACCCAGTACTTC.

The sample holds many counts of this clonotype. The CDR3 coding sequence is TGCAGTGCAACTAAAGCGGGAGGGAATGAGCAGTTCTTC. It specifies CSATKAGGNEQFF. V gene TRBV20-1 combines with J gene TRBJ2-1; TRBD2 matches at 10 bases. CDR1 and CDR2 from the germline V gene are DFQATT and SNEGSKA (reference sequence). The ends lost 6 bases at V and 7 bases at J; junction bases unmatched: 6. The CDR3 runs 13 residues.

The V and J genes are TRBV24-1 and TRBJ2-3; D unresolved. Germline V gene sequence: CDR1 KGHDR, CDR2 SFDVKD. There are 15 residues in the CDR3. Trimming removed 4 bases at V and 0 bases at J, with 10 bases between. The chain's CDR3 is CATSDQTDSTDTQYF. In DNA form, the CDR3 reads TGTGCCACCAGTGACCAAACAGATAGCACAGATACGCAGTATTTT.

The rearrangement joins TRBV20-1 to TRBJ1-6; D uncertain. This CDR3 is 15 amino acids long. In germline, CDR1 is DFQATT, CDR2 SNEGSKA (reference sequence). Trimming took 1 base from V and 8 from J, leaving 15 bases between them. The CDR3 DNA sequence: TGCAGTGCTAGAGGATATCAGCAGTTTCATTCACCCCTCCACTTT. It is translated as CSARGYQQFHSPLHF.

This clonotype was counted many times. The chain is built from TRBV2 and TRBJ1-2; D call uncertain. Germline CDR1 SNHLY, CDR2 FYNNEI. This CDR3 spans 14 amino acids. V was trimmed by 2 bases and J by 4 bases, leaving 11 bases between them. CDR3 protein: CASSERTRSYGYTF. DNA of the CDR3: TGTGCCAGCAGTGAAAGGACCAGGAGCTATGGCTACACCTTC.

This clonotype was recorded many times. The rearrangement joins TRBV11-2 to TRBJ2-1; D is perhaps TRBD1 or TRBD2 (6 bases each). This CDR3 is 15 amino acids long. From germline, CDR1 is SGHAT and CDR2 FQNNGV. V lost 5 bases, J lost 3 bases, and 14 bases lay in between. The CDR3 spells CASSRVGGNYNEQFF. The CDR3 nucleotides are TGTGCCAGCAGCCGCGTCGGGGGCAACTACAATGAGCAGTTCTTC.

The V and J genes are TRBV28 and TRBJ2-3; TRBD1 agrees at 8 bases. From germline, CDR1 is MDHEN and CDR2 SYDVKM. CDR3 length equals 16 residues. J lost 7 bases, V lost 3 bases, and 12 bases had no gene match. The CDR3 region is CASSFGVRDRTYTQYF. Written as DNA, the CDR3 is TGTGCCAGCAGTTTCGGGGTTCGGGACAGGACTTATACGCAGTATTTT.

Only a few counts were recorded for this clonotype. J is TRBJ2-1 and V is TRBV29-1; TRBD2 aligns across 11 bases. J gave up 8 bases and V 7 bases, and 7 bases lay outside the gene matches. The CDR3 is 13 residues long. CDR1 is SQVTM and CDR2 is ANQGSEA in the germline V gene. The CDR3 loop is CSAGTSGLDEQFF. Here the CDR3 DNA reads TGCAGCGCCGGGACTAGCGGCTTAGATGAGCAGTTCTTC.

V usage is TRBV4-1 and J usage is TRBJ2-6; D is unresolved. Per the germline V gene, CDR1 is MGHRA and CDR2 is YSYEKL. The CDR3 is 18 amino acids. V was shortened by 3 bases and J by 0 bases, with 15 bases between the two germline ends. The chain's CDR3 is CASSQARTVISGANVLTF. In DNA, the CDR3 is TGCGCCAGCAGCCAGGCGAGGACCGTTATCTCTGGGGCCAACGTCCTGACTTTC.

There are a few counts of this clonotype. The chain couples TRBV5-1 to TRBJ1-4; D gene uncertain. Germline CDR1 is SGHRS and CDR2 is YFSETQ. The CDR3 contains 14 residues. V shed 2 bases and J shed 5 bases, with 10 bases lying between them. Here the CDR3 reads CASSFDLTNEKLFF. The DNA for the CDR3 is TGCGCCAGCAGCTTCGACCTGACAAATGAAAAACTGTTTTTT.

This clonotype was detected once. The chain has TRBV12-3 or TRBV12-4 and TRBJ2-1; possible D gene TRBD1, 5 bases. The CDR3 is made up of 13 amino acids. V lost 5 bases and J lost 3, with 8 bases in between. The CDR3 region has the DNA TGTGCCAGCAGTGACAGTTTCTACAATGAGCAGTTCTTC. Translated: CASSDSFYNEQFF.

This clonotype has ten or more counts. The gene calls are TRBV12-3 or TRBV12-4 and TRBJ1-2; D not resolved. The CDR3 length is 12 residues. With 6 bases removed from V and 8 bases from J, the gap between germline ends came to 13 bases. The CDR3, as DNA: TGTGCCAGCAGCCCCAGCCTGGTCGGCTACACCTTC. It codes for CASSPSLVGYTF.